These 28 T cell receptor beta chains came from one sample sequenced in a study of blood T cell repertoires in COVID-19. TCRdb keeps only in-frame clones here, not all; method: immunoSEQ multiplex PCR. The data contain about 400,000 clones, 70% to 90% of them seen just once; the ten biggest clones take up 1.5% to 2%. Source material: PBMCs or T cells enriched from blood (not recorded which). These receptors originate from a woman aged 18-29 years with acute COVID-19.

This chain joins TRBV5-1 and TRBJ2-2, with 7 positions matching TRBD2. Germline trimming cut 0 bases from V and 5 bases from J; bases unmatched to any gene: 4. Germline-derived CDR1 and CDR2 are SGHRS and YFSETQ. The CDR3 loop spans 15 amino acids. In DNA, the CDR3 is TGCGCCAGCAGCTTGGATCGGGGGGTTACCGGGGAGCTGTTTTTT. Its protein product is CASSLDRGVTGELFF.

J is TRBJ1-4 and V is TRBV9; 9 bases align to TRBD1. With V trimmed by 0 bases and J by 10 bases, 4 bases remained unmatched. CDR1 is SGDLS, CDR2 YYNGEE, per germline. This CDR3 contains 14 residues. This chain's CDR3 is CASSVVDRGGKLFF. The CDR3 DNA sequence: TGTGCCAGCAGCGTAGTGGACAGGGGCGGAAAACTGTTTTTT.

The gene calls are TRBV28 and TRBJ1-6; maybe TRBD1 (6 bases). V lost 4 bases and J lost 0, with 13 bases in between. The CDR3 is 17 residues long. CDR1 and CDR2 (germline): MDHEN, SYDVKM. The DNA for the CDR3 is TGTGCCAGCAGTTCGTCAGGGGCGGACTCCTATAATTCACCCCTCCACTTT. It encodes CASSSSGADSYNSPLHF.

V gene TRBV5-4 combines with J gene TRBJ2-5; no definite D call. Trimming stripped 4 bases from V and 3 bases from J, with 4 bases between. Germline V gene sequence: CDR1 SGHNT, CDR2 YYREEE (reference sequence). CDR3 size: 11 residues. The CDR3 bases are TGTGCCAGCAGCCTAGAAGAGACCCAGTACTTC. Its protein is CASSLEETQYF.

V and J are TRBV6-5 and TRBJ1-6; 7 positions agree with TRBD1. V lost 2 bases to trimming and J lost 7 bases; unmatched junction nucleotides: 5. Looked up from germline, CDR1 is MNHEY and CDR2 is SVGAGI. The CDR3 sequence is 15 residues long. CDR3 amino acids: CASSYTQGRNSPLHF. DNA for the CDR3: TGTGCCAGCAGTTACACACAGGGGCGCAATTCACCCCTCCACTTT.

The CDR3 sequence is CASRITGGRGYTF. CDR3 DNA sequence: TGTGCCAGCAGAATCACAGGGGGCAGGGGCTACACCTTC. The chain is built from TRBV6-5 and TRBJ1-2; TRBD1 agrees at 9 bases. The length of the CDR3 is 13 residues. The V gene end was trimmed by 6 bases and the J gene end by 8 bases; junction bases not matched to a gene: 7. Germline-derived CDR1 and CDR2 are MNHEY and SVGAGI.

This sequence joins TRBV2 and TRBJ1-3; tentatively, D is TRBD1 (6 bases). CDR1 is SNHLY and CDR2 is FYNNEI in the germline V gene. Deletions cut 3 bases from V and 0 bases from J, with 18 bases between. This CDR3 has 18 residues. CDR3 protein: CASSDFRTGLYSGNTIYF. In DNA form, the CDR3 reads TGTGCCAGCAGTGATTTTCGTACAGGGCTATACTCTGGAAACACCATATATTTT. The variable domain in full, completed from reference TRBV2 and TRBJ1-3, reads EPEVTQTPSHQVTQMGQEVILRCVPISNHLYFYWYRQILGQKVEFLVSFYNNEISEKSEIFDDQFSVERPDGSNFTLKIRSTKLEDSAMYFCASSDFRTGLYSGNTIYFGEGSWLTVV.

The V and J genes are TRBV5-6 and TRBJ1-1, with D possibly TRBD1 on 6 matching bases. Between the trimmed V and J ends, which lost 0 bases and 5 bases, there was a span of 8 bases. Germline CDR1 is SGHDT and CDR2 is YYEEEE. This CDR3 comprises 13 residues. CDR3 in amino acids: CASSLGTETEAFF. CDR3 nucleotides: TGTGCCAGCAGCTTGGGGACAGAGACTGAAGCTTTCTTT.

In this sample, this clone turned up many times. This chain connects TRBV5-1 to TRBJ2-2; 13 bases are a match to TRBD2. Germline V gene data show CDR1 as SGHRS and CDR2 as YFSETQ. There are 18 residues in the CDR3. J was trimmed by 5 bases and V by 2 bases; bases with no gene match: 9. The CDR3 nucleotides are TGCGCCAGCAGCTTTGGCGGGACTAGCGGGGTGATTACCGGGGAGCTGTTTTTT. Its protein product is CASSFGGTSGVITGELFF.

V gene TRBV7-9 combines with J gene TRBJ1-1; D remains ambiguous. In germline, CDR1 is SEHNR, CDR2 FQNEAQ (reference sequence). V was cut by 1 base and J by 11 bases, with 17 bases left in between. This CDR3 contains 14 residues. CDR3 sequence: CASSLEQGSGGAFF. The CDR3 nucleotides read TGTGCCAGCAGCTTAGAACAAGGGTCTGGCGGGGCTTTCTTT.

This CDR3 is CASSPRGVQVDTQYF. CDR3 DNA: TGTGCCAGTAGTCCGCGGGGGGTCCAAGTTGATACGCAGTATTTT. The rearrangement links TRBV19 to TRBJ2-3, with 8 nucleotides matching TRBD2. The trim removed 5 bases at V and 6 bases at J, leaving 10 bases unmatched. CDR3 length: 15 residues. Germline loops: CDR1 LNHDA, CDR2 SQIVND (reference sequence).

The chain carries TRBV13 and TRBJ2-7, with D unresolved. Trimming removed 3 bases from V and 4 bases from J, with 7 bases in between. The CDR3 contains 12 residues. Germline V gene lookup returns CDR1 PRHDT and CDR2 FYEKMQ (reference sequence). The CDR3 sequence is CASSLAAYEQYF. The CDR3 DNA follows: TGTGCCAGCAGCTTGGCCGCATACGAGCAGTACTTC.

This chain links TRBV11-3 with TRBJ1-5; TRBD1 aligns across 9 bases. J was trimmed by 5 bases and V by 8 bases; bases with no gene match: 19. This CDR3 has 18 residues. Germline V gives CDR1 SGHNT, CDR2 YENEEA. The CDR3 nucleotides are TGTGCCAGCCGGACCTCCAGGACAGGGGCCCTCGTGTATCAGCCCCAGCATTTT. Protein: CASRTSRTGALVYQPQHF.

The CDR3 protein is CATEASQGKETQYF. The CDR3 bases are TGTGCCACCGAGGCATCCCAAGGCAAAGAGACCCAGTACTTC. The chain couples TRBV10-3 to TRBJ2-5; no definite D call. The V gene lost 10 bases and the J gene lost 3 bases, with 18 bases spanning the gap. Germline CDR1 ENHRY, CDR2 SYGVKD. There are 14 residues in the CDR3.

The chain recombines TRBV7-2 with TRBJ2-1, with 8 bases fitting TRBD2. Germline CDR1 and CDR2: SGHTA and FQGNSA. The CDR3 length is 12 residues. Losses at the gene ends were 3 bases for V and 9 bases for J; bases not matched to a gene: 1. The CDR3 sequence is CASSLTSAEQFF. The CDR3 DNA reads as TGTGCCAGCAGCTTGACTAGCGCTGAGCAGTTCTTC.

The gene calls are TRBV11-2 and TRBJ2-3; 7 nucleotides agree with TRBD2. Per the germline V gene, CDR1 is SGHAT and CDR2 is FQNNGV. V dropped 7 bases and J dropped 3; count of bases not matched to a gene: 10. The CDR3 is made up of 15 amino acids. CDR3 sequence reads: CASTGWEGRTDTQYF. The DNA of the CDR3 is TGTGCCAGCACGGGGTGGGAGGGGAGGACAGATACGCAGTATTTT.

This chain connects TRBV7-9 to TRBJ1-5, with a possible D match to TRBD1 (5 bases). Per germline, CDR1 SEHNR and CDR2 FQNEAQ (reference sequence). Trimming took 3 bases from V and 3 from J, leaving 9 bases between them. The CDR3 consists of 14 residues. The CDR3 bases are TGTGCCAGCAGCTTGGGGCAGATCAATCAGCCCCAGCATTTT. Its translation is CASSLGQINQPQHF.

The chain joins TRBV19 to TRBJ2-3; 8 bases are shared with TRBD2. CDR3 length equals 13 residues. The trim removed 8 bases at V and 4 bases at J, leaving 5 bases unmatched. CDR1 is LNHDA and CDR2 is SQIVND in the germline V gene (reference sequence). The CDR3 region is CASGAGGPDTQYF. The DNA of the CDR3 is TGTGCCAGTGGGGCGGGAGGCCCAGATACGCAGTATTTT.

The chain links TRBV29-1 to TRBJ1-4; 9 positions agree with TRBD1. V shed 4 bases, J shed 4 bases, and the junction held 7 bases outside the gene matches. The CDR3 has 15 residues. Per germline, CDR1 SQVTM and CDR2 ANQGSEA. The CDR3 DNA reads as TGCAGCGTTGGCCGGACAGGGGACTTTAATGAAAAACTGTTTTTT. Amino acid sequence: CSVGRTGDFNEKLFF.

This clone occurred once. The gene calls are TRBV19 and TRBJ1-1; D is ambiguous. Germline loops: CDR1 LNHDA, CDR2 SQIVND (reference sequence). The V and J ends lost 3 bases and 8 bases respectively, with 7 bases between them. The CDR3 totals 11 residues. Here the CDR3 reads CASSMGPEAFF. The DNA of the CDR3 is TGTGCCAGTAGTATGGGCCCCGAAGCTTTCTTT.

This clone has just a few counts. The DNA of the CDR3 is TGCAGCGTTGAACAGTCCTACGAGCAGTACTTC. Its translation is CSVEQSYEQYF. V and J are TRBV29-1 and TRBJ2-7; D remains ambiguous. Germline lookup yields CDR1 SQVTM and CDR2 ANQGSEA. The length of the CDR3 is 11 residues. Trimming pared 2 bases from V and 1 base from J, leaving 3 bases between.

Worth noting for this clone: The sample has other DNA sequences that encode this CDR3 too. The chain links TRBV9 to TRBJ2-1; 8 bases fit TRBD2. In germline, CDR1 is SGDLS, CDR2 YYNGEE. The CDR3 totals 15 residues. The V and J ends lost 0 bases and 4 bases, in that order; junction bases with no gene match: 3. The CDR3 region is CASSVGAGEYNEQFF. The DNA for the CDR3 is TGTGCCAGCAGCGTAGGAGCGGGAGAATACAATGAGCAGTTCTTC.

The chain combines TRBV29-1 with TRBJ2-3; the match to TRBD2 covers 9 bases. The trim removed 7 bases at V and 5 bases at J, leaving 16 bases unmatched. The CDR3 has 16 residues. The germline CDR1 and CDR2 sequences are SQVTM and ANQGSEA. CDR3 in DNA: TGCAGCGGGCGAAGGGTTGCGGGAGGGCCCGGAGATACGCAGTATTTT. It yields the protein CSGRRVAGGPGDTQYF.

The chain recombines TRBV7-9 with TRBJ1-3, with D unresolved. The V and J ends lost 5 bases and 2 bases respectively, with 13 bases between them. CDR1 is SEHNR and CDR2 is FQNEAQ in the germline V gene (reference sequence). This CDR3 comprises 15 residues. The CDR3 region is CASSNHGGAGNTIYF. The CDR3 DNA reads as TGTGCCAGCAGCAACCATGGCGGGGCTGGAAACACCATATATTTT.

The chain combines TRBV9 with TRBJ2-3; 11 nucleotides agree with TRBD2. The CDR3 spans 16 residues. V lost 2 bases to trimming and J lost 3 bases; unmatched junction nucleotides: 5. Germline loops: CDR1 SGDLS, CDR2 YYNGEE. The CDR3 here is CASSVVTSGRTDTQYF. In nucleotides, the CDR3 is TGTGCCAGCAGCGTGGTAACTAGCGGGAGAACAGATACGCAGTATTTT.

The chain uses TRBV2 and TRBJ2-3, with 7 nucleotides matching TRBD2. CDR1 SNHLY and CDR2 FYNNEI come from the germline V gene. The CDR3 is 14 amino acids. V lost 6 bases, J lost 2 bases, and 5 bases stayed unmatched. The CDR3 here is CASRPGGNTDTQYF. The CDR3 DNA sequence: TGTGCCAGCAGACCCGGGGGGAACACAGATACGCAGTATTTT.

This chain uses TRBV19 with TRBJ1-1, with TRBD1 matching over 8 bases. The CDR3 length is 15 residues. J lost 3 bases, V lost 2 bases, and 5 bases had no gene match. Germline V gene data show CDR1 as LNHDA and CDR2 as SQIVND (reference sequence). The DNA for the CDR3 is TGTGCCAGTAGTATATGGACAGGGATTTACACTGAAGCTTTCTTT. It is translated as CASSIWTGIYTEAFF.

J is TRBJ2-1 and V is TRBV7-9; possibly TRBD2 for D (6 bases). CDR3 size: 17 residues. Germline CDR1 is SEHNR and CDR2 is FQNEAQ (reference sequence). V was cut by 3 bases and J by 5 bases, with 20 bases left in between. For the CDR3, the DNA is TGTGCCAGCAGCTTTACATCGGGACTTCCACACAACAATGAGCAGTTCTTC. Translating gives CASSFTSGLPHNNEQFF. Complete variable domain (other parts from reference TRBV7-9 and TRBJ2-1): DTGVSQNPRHKITKRGQNVTFRCDPISEHNRLYWYRQTLGQGPEFLTYFQNEAQLEKSRLLSDRFSAERPKGSFSTLEIQRTEQGDSAMYLCASSFTSGLPHNNEQFFGPGTRLTVL.